Each of the 8 T cell receptor beta chains below was sequenced from the same sample in a study of T cells in Graves' hyperthyroidism and ophthalmopathy. Authors of the study amplified TCR beta CDR3 regions from RNA transcripts. When the TCR CDR3 underwent first-round RT-PCR, the HTBI primer set was used. TCRdb analysed the multiplex PCR reads with MiXCR anew, one entry per CDR3 protein. The sample has 210,000 or so distinct CDR3 sequences, roughly 18% seen once; the top ten hold 50%. Sequencing was carried out using blood. The source of these receptors is a man between 50 and 59 years old with Graves' hyperthyroidism.

This clonotype was counted between two and nine times. CDR3 nucleotide sequence: TGCAGTGCTAGAGATAGGAAGGTTGGGCGGGATGCCATCTACGAGCAGTACTTC. Amino acid sequence: CSARDRKVGRDAIYEQYF. This sequence joins TRBV20-1 and TRBJ2-7, with a possible D match to TRBD2 (6 bases). The CDR3 runs to 18 residues. CDR1 is DFQATT and CDR2 is SNEGSKA in the germline V gene (reference sequence). V lost 0 bases and J 3 bases, leaving 24 bases between the germline ends.

This clonotype was counted a few times. The chain employs TRBV4-2 and TRBJ2-5; 9 nucleotides agree with TRBD2. V was pared by 0 bases and J by 5 bases, with 10 bases of the junction left unmatched. CDR1 and CDR2 (germline): LGHNA, YNFKEQ. The CDR3 has 17 amino acids. Written as DNA, the CDR3 is TGTGCCAGCAGCCAAGATTATGGCGGGAGGGCCGGGGAGACCCAGTACTTC. This gives the protein CASSQDYGGRAGETQYF.

This clonotype has at least ten counts. The chain couples TRBV30 to TRBJ1-5; tentatively, D is TRBD1 (5 bases). The germline CDR1 and CDR2 sequences are GTSNPN and SVGIG (reference sequence). Trimming removed 1 base from V and 6 bases from J, with 16 bases in between. This CDR3 is 15 amino acids long. The DNA for the CDR3 is TGTGCCTGGAGTGACCAGGCAGGAAGGGGTCAGCCCCAGCATTTT. Protein: CAWSDQAGRGQPQHF.

This clonotype has a count of ten or more. The V gene is TRBV27, the J gene TRBJ2-3; D gene unclear. V was trimmed by 7 bases and J by 2 bases, leaving 16 bases between them. The CDR3 is made up of 15 amino acids. Germline V CDR1 and CDR2: MNHEY, SMNVEV (reference sequence). CDR3 sequence: CASTLGNKLTDTQYF. CDR3 in DNA: TGTGCCAGCACCTTAGGGAACAAACTCACAGATACGCAGTATTTT.

This clonotype was recorded a few times. The chain joins TRBV19 to TRBJ2-2; D is unclear. V lost 3 bases and J lost 0, with 8 bases in between. Germline CDR1 is LNHDA and CDR2 is SQIVND (reference sequence). CDR3 length: 15 amino acids. The CDR3 coding sequence is TGTGCCAGTAGTATCGCGCCGGCGAACACCGGGGAGCTGTTTTTT. Protein product: CASSIAPANTGELFF. Full variable domain (outside the CDR3, taken from reference TRBV19 and TRBJ2-2): DGGITQSPKYLFRKEGQNVTLSCEQNLNHDAMYWYRQDPGQGLRLIYYSQIVNDFQKGDIAEGYSVSREKKESFPLTVTSAQKNPTAFYLCASSIAPANTGELFFGEGSRLTVL.

The V call is TRBV15, the J call TRBJ2-2; 13 nucleotides agree with TRBD2. The CDR3 consists of 17 residues. The trim removed 3 bases at V and 4 bases at J, leaving 5 bases unmatched. The germline V gene has CDR1 LNHNV and CDR2 YYDKDF (reference sequence). CDR3: CATSSRTSGSATGELFF. Here the CDR3 DNA reads TGTGCCACCAGCAGTCGGACTAGCGGGAGTGCCACCGGGGAGCTGTTTTTT.

The chain carries TRBV5-1 and TRBJ1-4; D might be TRBD1 (5 bases). There are 14 residues in the CDR3. Per the germline V gene, CDR1 is SGHRS and CDR2 is YFSETQ. Between the trimmed V and J ends, which lost 4 bases and 3 bases, there was a span of 10 bases. The CDR3 spells CASSLGPSNEKLFF. For the CDR3, the DNA is TGCGCCAGCAGCCTGGGACCTTCTAATGAAAAACTGTTTTTT. The full variable domain, its missing parts supplied by reference TRBV5-1 and TRBJ1-4, is KAGVTQTPRYLIKTRGQQVTLSCSPISGHRSVSWYQQTPGQGLQFLFEYFSETQRNKGNFPGRFSGRQFSNSRSEMNVSTLELGDSALYLCASSLGPSNEKLFFGSGTQLSVL.

With regard to this clonotype: This clone may be a read error of a much larger clone one base away. The DNA for the CDR3 is TGTGCCAGCAGTCAACTAGCAGATGCAGCGGAGCAGTACTTC. Protein: CASSQLADAAEQYF. The chain uses TRBV12-3 or TRBV12-4 and TRBJ2-7; weak D call: TRBD2 (6 bases). The CDR3 runs to 14 residues. V was shortened by 5 bases and J by 7 bases, with 18 bases between the two germline ends.